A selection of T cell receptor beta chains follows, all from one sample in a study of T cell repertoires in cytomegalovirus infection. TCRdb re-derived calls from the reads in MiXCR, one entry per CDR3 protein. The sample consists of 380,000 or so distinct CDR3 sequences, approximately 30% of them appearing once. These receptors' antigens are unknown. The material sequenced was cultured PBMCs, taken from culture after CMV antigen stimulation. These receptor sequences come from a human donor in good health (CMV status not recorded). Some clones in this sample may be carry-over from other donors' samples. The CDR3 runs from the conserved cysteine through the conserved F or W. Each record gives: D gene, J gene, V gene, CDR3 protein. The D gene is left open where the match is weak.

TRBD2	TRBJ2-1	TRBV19	CASSQSGTRLGDEQFF
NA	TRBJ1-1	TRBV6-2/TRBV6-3	CASSPHQSGMNTEAFF
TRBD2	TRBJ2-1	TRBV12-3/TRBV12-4	CASSSFSGRVAYNEQFF
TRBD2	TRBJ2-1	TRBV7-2	CASSSTGTSVTNEQFF
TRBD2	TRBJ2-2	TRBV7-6	CASSLAPSGLERTGELFF
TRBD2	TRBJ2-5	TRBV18	CASSPPSEVRAGGQETQYF
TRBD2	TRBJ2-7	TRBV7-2	CASSLGTSGTVYEQYF
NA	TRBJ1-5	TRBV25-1	CASSESGGARPQHF
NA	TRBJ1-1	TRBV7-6	CASSLATFDSKREAFF
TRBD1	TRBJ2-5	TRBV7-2	CASSPRTGFGAQYF
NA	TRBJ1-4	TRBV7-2	CASSYREFNEKLFF
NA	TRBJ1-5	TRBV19	CASSIASNQPQHF
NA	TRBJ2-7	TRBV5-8	CASSIPLGIRGYEQYF
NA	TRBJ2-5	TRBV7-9	CASTPRFTSGQGETQYF
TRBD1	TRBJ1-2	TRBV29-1	CSAVPRDRGPIGYGYTF
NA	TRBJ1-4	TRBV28	CASSPGLGATNEKLFF
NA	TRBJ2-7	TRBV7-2	CASSTGFTTSYEQYF
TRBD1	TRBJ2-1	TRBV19	CASSIAPSTWTGGREQFF
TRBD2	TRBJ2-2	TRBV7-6	CASSYSGRGTGELFF
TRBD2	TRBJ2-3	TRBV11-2	CASSPNTGGIDTQYF
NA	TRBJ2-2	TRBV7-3	CASKRVGGELFF
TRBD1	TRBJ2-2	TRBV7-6	CASSLWGQANTGELFF
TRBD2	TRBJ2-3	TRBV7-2	CASSLGTSLFTQYF
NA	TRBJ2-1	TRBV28	CASSSRGGARYNEQFF
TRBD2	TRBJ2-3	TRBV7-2	CASSRVSGRSTDTQYF
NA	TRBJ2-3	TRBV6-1	CASSMWKDQPASAQYF
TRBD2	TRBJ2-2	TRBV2	CASRGLAGLTGELFF
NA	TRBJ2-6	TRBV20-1	CSANQGIGANVLTF
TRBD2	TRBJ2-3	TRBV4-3	CASRAGKRTDTQYF
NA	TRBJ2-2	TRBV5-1	CASSRTGDTGELFF
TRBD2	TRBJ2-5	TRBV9	CASSVRSGLAGETQYF
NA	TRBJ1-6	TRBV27	CASQPTFGEIDNSPLHF
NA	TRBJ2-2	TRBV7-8	CASSLRQAAGELFF
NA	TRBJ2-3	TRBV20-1	CSAEGLRSTDTQYF
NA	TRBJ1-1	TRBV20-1	CSARDLRGMNTEAFF
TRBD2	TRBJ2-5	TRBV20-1	CSALAGDETQYF
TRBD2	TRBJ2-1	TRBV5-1	CASSPTSVSAYNEQFF
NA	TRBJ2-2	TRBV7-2	CASSLGPKYGELFF
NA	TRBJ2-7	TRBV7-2	CASSPRGGRGYEQYF
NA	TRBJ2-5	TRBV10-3	CAISAGWRPQETQYF
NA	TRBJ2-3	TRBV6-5	CASTPGGTRTDTQYF
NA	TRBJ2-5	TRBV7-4	CASSSLTRGISQETQYF
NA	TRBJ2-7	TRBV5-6	CASSLRNSYEQYF
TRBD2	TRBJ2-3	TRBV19	CASSASGGTNTQYF
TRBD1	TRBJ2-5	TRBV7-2	CASSFDRGRIETQYF
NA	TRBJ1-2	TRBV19	CASSIVDPQLSSYGYTF
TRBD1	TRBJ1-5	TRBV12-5	CASGSGQGHQPQHF
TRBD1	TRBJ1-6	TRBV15	CATSRRPGQASSPLHF
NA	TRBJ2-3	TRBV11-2	CASSLAQSSTDTQYF
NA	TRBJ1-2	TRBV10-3	CAISESIGPRDYGYTF
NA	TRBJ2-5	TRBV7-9	CASSLSWGKETQYF
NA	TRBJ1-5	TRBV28	CASSPDTRSQHF
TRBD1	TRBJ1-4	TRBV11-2	CASSQDRESEKLFF
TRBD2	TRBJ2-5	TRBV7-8	CASSLLYGTRDETQYF